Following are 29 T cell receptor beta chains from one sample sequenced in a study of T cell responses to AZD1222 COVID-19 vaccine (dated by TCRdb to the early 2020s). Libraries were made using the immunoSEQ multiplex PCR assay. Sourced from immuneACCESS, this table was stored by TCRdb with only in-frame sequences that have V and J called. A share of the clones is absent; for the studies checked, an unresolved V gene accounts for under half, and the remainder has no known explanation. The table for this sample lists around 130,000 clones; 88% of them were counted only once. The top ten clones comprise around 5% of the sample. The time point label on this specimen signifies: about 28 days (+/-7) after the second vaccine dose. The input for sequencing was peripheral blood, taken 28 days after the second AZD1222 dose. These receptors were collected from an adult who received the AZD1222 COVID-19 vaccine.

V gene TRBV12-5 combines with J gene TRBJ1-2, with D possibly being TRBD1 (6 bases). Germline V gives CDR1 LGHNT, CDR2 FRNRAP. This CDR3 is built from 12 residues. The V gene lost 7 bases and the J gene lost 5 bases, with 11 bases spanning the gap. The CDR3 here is CASASTGYGYTF. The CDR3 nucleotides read TGTGCTAGTGCCTCGACAGGATATGGCTACACCTTC.

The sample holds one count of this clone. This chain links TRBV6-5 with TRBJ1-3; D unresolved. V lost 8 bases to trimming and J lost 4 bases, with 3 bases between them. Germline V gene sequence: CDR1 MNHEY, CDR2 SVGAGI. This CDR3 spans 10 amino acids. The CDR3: CASGGNTIYF. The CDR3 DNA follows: TGTGCCAGCGGGGGAAACACCATATATTTT.

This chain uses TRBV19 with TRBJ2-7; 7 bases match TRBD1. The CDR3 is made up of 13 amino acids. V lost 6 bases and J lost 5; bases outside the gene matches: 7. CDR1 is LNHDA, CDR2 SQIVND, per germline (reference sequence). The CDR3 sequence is CASSPRGGHEQYF. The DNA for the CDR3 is TGTGCCAGTAGCCCGAGAGGGGGCCACGAGCAGTACTTC.

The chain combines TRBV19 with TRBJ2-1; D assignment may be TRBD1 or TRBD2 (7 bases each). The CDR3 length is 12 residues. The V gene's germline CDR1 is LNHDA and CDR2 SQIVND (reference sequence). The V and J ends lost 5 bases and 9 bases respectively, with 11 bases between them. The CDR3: CASSDREGEQFF. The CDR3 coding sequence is TGTGCCAGTAGTGACAGGGAGGGTGAGCAGTTCTTC.

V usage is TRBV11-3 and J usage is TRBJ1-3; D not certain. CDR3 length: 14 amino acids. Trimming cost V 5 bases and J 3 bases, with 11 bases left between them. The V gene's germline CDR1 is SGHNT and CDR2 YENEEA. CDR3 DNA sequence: TGTGCCAGCAGCGAGGGTTTTGATGGAAACACCATATATTTT. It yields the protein CASSEGFDGNTIYF.

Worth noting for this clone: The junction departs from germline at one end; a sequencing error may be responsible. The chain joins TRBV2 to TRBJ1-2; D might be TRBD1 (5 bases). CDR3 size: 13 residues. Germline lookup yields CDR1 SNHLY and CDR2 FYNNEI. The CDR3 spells CASSRDSLYGFTF. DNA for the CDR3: TGTGCCAGCAGTCGGGACTCCCTCTATGGCTTCACCTTC.

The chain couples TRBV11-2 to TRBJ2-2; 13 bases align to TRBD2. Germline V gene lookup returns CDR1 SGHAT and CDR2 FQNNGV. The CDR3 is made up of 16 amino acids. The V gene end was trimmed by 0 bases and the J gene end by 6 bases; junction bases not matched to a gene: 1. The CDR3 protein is CASSLEGTSGAGELFF. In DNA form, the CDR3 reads TGTGCCAGCAGCTTAGAAGGGACTAGCGGGGCCGGGGAGCTGTTTTTT.

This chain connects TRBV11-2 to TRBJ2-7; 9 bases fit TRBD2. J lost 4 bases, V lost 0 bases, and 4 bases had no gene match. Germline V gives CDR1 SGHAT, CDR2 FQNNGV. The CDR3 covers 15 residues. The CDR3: CASSLEAGGLYEQYF. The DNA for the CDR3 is TGTGCCAGCAGCTTAGAGGCGGGAGGGCTGTACGAGCAGTACTTC. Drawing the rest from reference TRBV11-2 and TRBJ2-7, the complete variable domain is EAGVAQSPRYKIIEKRQSVAFWCNPISGHATLYWYQQILGQGPKLLIQFQNNGVVDDSQLPKDRFSAERLKGVDSTLKIQPAKLEDSAVYLCASSLEAGGLYEQYFGPGTRLTVT.

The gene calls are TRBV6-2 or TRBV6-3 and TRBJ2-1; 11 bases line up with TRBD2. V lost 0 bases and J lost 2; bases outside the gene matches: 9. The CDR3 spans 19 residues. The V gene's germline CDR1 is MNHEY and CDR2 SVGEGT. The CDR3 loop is CASSYSTGTSGYAYNEQFF. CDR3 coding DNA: TGTGCCAGCAGTTACTCTACCGGGACTAGCGGTTACGCCTACAATGAGCAGTTCTTC.

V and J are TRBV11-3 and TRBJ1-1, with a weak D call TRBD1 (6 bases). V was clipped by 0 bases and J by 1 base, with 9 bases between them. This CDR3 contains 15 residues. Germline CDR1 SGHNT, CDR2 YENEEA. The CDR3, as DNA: TGTGCCAGCAGCTTAGATTCGGGGGCGAACACTGAAGCTTTCTTT. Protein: CASSLDSGANTEAFF.

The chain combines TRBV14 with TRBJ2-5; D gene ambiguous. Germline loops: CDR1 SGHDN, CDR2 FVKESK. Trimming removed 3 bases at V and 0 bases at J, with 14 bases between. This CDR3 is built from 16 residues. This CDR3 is CASSHLQSSYQETQYF. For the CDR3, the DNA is TGTGCCAGCAGCCATCTCCAGAGCTCGTACCAAGAGACCCAGTACTTC. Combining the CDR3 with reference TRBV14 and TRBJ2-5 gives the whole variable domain EAGVTQFPSHSVIEKGQTVTLRCDPISGHDNLYWYRRVMGKEIKFLLHFVKESKQDESGMPNNRFLAERTGGTYSTLKVQPAELEDSGVYFCASSHLQSSYQETQYFGPGTRLLVL.

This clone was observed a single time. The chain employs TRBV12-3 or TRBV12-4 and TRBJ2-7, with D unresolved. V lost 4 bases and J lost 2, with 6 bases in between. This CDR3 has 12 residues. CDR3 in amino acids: CASSSTPYEQYF. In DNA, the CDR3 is TGTGCCAGCAGTTCCACCCCCTACGAGCAGTACTTC.

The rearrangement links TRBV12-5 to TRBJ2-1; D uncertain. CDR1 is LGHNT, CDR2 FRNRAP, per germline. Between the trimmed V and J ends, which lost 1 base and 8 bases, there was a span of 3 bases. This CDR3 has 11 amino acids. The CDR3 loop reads CASGLGDEQFF. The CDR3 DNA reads TGTGCTAGTGGTTTGGGGGATGAGCAGTTCTTC.

The CDR3 here is CASSVGSGSSTDTQYF. The DNA of the CDR3 is TGTGCCAGCAGCGTAGGTTCAGGGTCTAGCACAGATACGCAGTATTTT. The chain couples TRBV9 to TRBJ2-3; a possible D gene is TRBD1 (5 bases). Germline V gene lookup returns CDR1 SGDLS and CDR2 YYNGEE. Trimming removed 0 bases from V and 0 bases from J, with 11 bases in between. The CDR3 length is 16 residues.

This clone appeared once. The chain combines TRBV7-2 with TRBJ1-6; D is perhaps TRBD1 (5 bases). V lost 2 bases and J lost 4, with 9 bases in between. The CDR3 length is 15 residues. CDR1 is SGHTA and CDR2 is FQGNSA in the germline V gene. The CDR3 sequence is CASSLLGGYNSPLHF. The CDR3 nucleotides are TGTGCCAGCAGCTTACTCGGGGGATATAATTCACCCCTCCACTTT.

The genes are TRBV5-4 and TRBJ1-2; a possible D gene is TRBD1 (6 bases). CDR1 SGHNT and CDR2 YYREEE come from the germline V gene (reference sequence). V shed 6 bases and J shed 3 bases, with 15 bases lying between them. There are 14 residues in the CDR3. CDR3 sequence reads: CASNRDARHYGYTF. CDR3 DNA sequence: TGTGCCAGCAACAGGGACGCTAGGCACTATGGCTACACCTTC.

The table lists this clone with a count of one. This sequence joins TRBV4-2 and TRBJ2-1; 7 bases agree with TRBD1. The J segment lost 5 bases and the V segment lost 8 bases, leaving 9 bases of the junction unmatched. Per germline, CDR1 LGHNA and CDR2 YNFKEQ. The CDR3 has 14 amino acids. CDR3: CASGRGDRDNEQFF. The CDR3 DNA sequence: TGTGCCAGCGGCCGGGGAGACAGGGACAATGAGCAGTTCTTC.

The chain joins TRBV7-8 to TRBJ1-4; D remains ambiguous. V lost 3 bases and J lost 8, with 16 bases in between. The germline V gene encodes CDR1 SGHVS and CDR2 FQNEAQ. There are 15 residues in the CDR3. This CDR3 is CASSFPGPEREKLFF. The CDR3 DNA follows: TGTGCCAGCAGCTTTCCGGGCCCCGAGCGGGAAAAACTGTTTTTT.

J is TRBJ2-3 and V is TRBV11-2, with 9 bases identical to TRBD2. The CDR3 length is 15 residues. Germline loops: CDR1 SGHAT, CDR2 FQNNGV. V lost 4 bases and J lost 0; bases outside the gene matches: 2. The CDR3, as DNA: TGTGCCAGCAGCTGGGCGGGAGGGAGCACAGATACGCAGTATTTT. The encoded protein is CASSWAGGSTDTQYF.

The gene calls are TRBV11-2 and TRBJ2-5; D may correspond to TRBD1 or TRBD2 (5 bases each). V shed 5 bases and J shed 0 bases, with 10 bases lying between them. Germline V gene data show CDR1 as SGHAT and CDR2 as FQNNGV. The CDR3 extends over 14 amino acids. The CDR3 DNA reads TGTGCCAGCAGCCTCGGGGCCTACCAAGAGACCCAGTACTTC. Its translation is CASSLGAYQETQYF.

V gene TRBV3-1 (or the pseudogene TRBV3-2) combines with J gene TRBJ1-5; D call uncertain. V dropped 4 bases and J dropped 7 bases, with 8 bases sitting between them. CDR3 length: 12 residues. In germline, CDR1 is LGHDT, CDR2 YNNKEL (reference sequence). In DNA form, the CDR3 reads TGTGCCAGCAGCCGTCTCGGGCAGCCCCAGCATTTT. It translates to CASSRLGQPQHF.

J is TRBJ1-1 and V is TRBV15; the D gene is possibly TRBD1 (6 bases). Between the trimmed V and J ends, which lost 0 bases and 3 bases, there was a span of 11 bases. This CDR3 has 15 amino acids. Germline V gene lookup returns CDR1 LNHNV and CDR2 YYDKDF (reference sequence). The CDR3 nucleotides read TGTGCCACCAGCAGAGATCAGGGGTGGGACACTGAAGCTTTCTTT. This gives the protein CATSRDQGWDTEAFF.

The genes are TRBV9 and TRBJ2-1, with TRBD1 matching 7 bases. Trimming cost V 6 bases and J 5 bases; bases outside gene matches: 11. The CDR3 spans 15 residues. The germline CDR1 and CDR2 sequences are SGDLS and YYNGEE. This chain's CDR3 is CASTLGAGGHNEQFF. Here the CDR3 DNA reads TGTGCCAGCACCTTAGGAGCAGGGGGTCACAATGAGCAGTTCTTC.

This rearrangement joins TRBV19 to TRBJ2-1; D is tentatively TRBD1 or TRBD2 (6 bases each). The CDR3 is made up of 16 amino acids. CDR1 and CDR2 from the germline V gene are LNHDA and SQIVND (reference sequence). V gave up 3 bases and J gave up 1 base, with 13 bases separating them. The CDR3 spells CASSIVGGQSYNEQFF. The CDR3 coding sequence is TGTGCCAGTAGTATCGTTGGGGGGCAATCCTACAATGAGCAGTTCTTC.

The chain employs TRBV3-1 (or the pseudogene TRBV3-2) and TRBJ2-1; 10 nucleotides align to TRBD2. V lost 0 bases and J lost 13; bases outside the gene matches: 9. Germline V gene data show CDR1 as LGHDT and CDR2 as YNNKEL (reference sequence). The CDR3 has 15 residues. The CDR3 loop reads CASSQESLAGVHQFF. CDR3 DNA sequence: TGTGCCAGCAGCCAAGAGAGCCTAGCGGGAGTCCATCAGTTCTTC.

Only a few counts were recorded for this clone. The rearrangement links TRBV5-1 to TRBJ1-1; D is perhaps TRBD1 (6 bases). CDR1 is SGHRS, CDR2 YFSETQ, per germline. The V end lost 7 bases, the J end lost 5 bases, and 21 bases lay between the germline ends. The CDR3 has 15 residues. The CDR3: CASAGQSHPGTEAFF. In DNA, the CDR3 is TGCGCCAGCGCCGGACAGTCACACCCAGGGACTGAAGCTTTCTTT.

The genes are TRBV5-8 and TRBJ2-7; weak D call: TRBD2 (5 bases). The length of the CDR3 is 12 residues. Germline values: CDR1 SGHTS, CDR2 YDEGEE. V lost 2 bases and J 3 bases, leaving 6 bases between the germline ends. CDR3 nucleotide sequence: TGTGCCAGCAGCTTCGAGGGCTACGAGCAGTACTTC. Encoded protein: CASSFEGYEQYF. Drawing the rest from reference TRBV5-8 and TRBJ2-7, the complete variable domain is EAGVTQSPTHLIKTRGQQATLRCSPISGHTSVYWYQQALGLGLQFLLWYDEGEERNRGNFPPRFSGRQFPNYSSELNVNALELEDSALYLCASSFEGYEQYFGPGTRLTVT.

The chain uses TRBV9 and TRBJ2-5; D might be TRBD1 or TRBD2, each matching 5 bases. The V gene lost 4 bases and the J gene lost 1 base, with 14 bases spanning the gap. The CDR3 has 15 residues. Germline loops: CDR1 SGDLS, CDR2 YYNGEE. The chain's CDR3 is CASSLGMGVQETQYF. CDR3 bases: TGTGCCAGCAGCTTAGGGATGGGGGTCCAAGAGACCCAGTACTTC.

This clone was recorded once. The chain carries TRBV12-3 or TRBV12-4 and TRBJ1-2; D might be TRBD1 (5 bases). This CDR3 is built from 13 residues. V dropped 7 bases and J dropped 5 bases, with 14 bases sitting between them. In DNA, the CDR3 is TGTGCCAGCATGGTGGGGGGTGGATATGGCTACACCTTC. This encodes CASMVGGGYGYTF.